The 18 T cell receptor beta chains below come from one sample, sequenced in a study of blood T cell repertoires in COVID-19. Assay: immunoSEQ multiplex PCR; the TCRdb copy retains only in-frame clones and omits some. Found here are around 200,000 clones, about 90% of them singletons; the top ten hold around 1.6%. Sequencing was performed on peripheral blood. These receptors were taken from a man aged 18-30 years with active or convalescent COVID-19.

The CDR3 reads CASSGRASSGANTGELFF. CDR3 DNA: TGTGCCAGCAGCGGGCGGGCCTCTAGCGGGGCGAACACCGGGGAGCTGTTTTTT. The J gene is TRBJ2-2, the V gene TRBV5-4; TRBD2 matches at 9 bases. Germline V lookup: CDR1 SGHNT, CDR2 YYREEE (reference sequence). V lost 4 bases to trimming and J lost 0 bases; unmatched junction nucleotides: 10. The CDR3 covers 18 residues.

J is TRBJ1-2 and V is TRBV30; a possible D gene is TRBD1 (5 bases). V was shortened by 5 bases and J by 7 bases, with 17 bases between the two germline ends. Germline CDR1 is GTSNPN and CDR2 is SVGIG (reference sequence). The CDR3 contains 13 residues. The CDR3 is CAWADTAGGGYTF. In DNA, the CDR3 is TGTGCCTGGGCCGATACGGCCGGGGGTGGCTACACCTTC. Together with reference TRBV30 and TRBJ1-2, the CDR3 gives the full variable domain: SQTIHQWPATLVQPVGSPLSLECTVEGTSNPNLYWYRQAAGRGLQLLFYSVGIGQISSEVPQNLSASRPQDRQFILSSKKLLLSDSGFYLCAWADTAGGGYTFGSGTRLTVV.

This chain links TRBV6-1 with TRBJ1-5; tentatively, D is TRBD1 (5 bases). CDR3 size: 19 residues. In germline, CDR1 is MNHNS, CDR2 SASEGT. V shed 2 bases and J shed 3 bases, with 23 bases lying between them. In DNA form, the CDR3 reads TGTGCCAGCAGTGAAAGGTCAACAGGATTTTGGGTCGACAATCAGCCCCAGCATTTT. Translated, it gives CASSERSTGFWVDNQPQHF.

J is TRBJ1-2 and V is TRBV3-1 (or the pseudogene TRBV3-2); a weak D match, TRBD1 (6 bases). CDR1 is LGHDT, CDR2 YNNKEL, per germline (reference sequence). CDR3 length equals 17 residues. V dropped 3 bases and J dropped 5 bases, with 22 bases sitting between them. In DNA form, the CDR3 reads TGTGCCAGCAGCCACAAATCGGACAGATCAGGAGTTTATGGCTACACCTTC. This translates into CASSHKSDRSGVYGYTF.

For this clone: The same CDR3 can be traced to other DNA sequences in this sample. V usage is TRBV11-2 and J usage is TRBJ2-1; no clear D. Germline V CDR1 and CDR2: SGHAT, FQNNGV. The CDR3 is 12 residues long. V was trimmed by 3 bases and J by 6 bases, leaving 6 bases between them. CDR3 sequence reads: CASSFRGNEQFF. The CDR3 DNA is TGTGCCAGCAGCTTCCGAGGCAATGAGCAGTTCTTC.

The chain couples TRBV2 to TRBJ1-2; maybe TRBD1 (6 bases). The ends were cut back, 10 bases at V and 8 bases at J, with 17 bases in the middle. The germline CDR1 and CDR2 sequences are SNHLY and FYNNEI. The CDR3 totals 12 residues. The chain's CDR3 is CAIATGGEGYTF. CDR3 DNA: TGTGCCATCGCGACAGGAGGAGAAGGCTACACCTTC.

The rearrangement links TRBV7-2 to TRBJ2-3, with D uncertain. The V gene's germline CDR1 is SGHTA and CDR2 FQGNSA. The germline V and J ends were trimmed by 0 bases and 4 bases, with 5 bases remaining between them. The CDR3 runs 13 residues. The chain's CDR3 is CASSLAVADTQYF. CDR3 DNA sequence: TGTGCCAGCAGCTTAGCAGTAGCAGATACGCAGTATTTT.

The chain uses TRBV19 and TRBJ1-2; 7 bases match TRBD1. This CDR3 spans 14 amino acids. The V and J ends lost 7 bases and 3 bases, in that order; junction bases with no gene match: 8. In germline, CDR1 is LNHDA, CDR2 SQIVND (reference sequence). DNA of the CDR3: TGTGCCAGTAAAGACAGGGAGGTAGACTATGGCTACACCTTC. It codes for CASKDREVDYGYTF.

A note on this clone: This specimen includes other DNA sequences encoding the same CDR3. The genes are TRBV15 and TRBJ2-5; D uncertain. The V end was cut by 2 bases, the J end by 4 bases, with 2 bases between. The V gene's germline CDR1 is LNHNV and CDR2 YYDKDF (reference sequence). This CDR3 spans 11 amino acids. This CDR3 reads CATSRRETQYF. As DNA, the CDR3 is TGTGCCACCAGCAGACGAGAGACCCAGTACTTC.

The chain joins TRBV28 to TRBJ2-5, with D possibly matching TRBD1 (6 bases). Germline V gene sequence: CDR1 MDHEN, CDR2 SYDVKM. This CDR3 comprises 17 residues. Trimming cost V 7 bases and J 5 bases, with 26 bases left between them. The CDR3 is CASNSRYTWTARETQYF. CDR3 DNA sequence: TGTGCCAGCAACTCGCGGTACACATGGACAGCCAGGGAGACCCAGTACTTC.

The chain has TRBV10-3 and TRBJ2-2; 10 positions agree with TRBD2. The length of the CDR3 is 15 residues. Germline assignment: CDR1 ENHRY and CDR2 SYGVKD. With V trimmed by 4 bases and J by 6 bases, 5 bases remained unmatched. CDR3 region: CAISGGLAGAGELFF. The CDR3 DNA reads TGTGCCATCAGTGGGGGGCTAGCGGGAGCCGGGGAGCTGTTTTTT.

The J gene is TRBJ2-7, the V gene TRBV15; D is perhaps TRBD2 (5 bases). The germline V and J ends were trimmed by 4 bases and 0 bases, with 7 bases remaining between them. CDR1 is LNHNV and CDR2 is YYDKDF in the germline V gene (reference sequence). This CDR3 contains 13 residues. The CDR3 reads CATSTGSSYEQYF. The CDR3 DNA sequence: TGTGCCACCAGCACGGGAAGCTCCTACGAGCAGTACTTC. Combining the CDR3 with reference TRBV15 and TRBJ2-7 gives the whole variable domain DAMVIQNPRYQVTQFGKPVTLSCSQTLNHNVMYWYQQKSSQAPKLLFHYYDKDFNNEADTPDNFQSRRPNTSFCFLDIRSPGLGDTAMYLCATSTGSSYEQYFGPGTRLTVT.

The chain recombines TRBV7-8 with TRBJ1-4; a possible D gene is TRBD1 (6 bases). This CDR3 contains 14 residues. The V end was cut by 4 bases, the J end by 5 bases, with 11 bases between. Germline V gene lookup returns CDR1 SGHVS and CDR2 FQNEAQ. The CDR3 is CASSSGQINEKLFF. For the CDR3, the DNA is TGTGCCAGCAGCTCAGGACAGATAAATGAAAAACTGTTTTTT.

The V call is TRBV19, the J call TRBJ1-2, with 11 bases identical to TRBD1. Germline V gene lookup returns CDR1 LNHDA and CDR2 SQIVND (reference sequence). This CDR3 is built from 14 residues. The V segment lost 3 bases and the J segment 4 bases; nucleotides outside the gene matches: 1. CDR3 DNA sequence: TGTGCCAGTAGTATGGGACAGGGGGGCTATGGCTACACCTTC. Protein sequence: CASSMGQGGYGYTF.

This chain connects TRBV6-5 to TRBJ2-2; perhaps TRBD1 as D (7 bases). CDR1 MNHEY and CDR2 SVGAGI come from the germline V gene. CDR3 length: 13 residues. The V and J ends lost 8 bases and 4 bases respectively, with 11 bases between them. The CDR3 DNA reads TGTGCCAGCCGGCAGGGGGGCACCGGGGAGCTGTTTTTT. It codes for CASRQGGTGELFF.

This chain joins TRBV4-1 and TRBJ2-5, with TRBD2 matching 8 bases. With 0 bases clipped from V and 5 bases from J, the junction kept 8 bases outside the gene matches. Germline-derived CDR1 and CDR2 are MGHRA and YSYEKL. This CDR3 spans 16 amino acids. CDR3: CASSQERTSSFETQYF. The CDR3 DNA reads as TGCGCCAGCAGCCAAGAAAGGACTAGCAGTTTTGAGACCCAGTACTTC.

The chain carries TRBV6-5 and TRBJ1-1, with D hard to call. CDR1 is MNHEY, CDR2 SVGAGI, per germline. Trimming removed 4 bases from V and 2 bases from J, with 11 bases in between. CDR3 size: 14 residues. The CDR3 coding sequence is TGTGCCAGCAGTTCCAGGCGCAGTAACACTGAAGCTTTCTTT. The encoded protein is CASSSRRSNTEAFF.

The chain recombines TRBV9 with TRBJ1-3, with a tentative D call TRBD1 (6 bases). Germline V gene sequence: CDR1 SGDLS, CDR2 YYNGEE. V was shortened by 4 bases and J by 0 bases, with 17 bases between the two germline ends. This CDR3 has 17 amino acids. For the CDR3, the DNA is TGTGCCAGCAGCCCCCTCCGGGACAATGCCTCTGGAAACACCATATATTTT. Amino acids: CASSPLRDNASGNTIYF.